The 19 T cell receptor beta chains below come from one sample, sequenced in a study of cytotoxic CD8 clonotypes in ibrutinib-treated CLL (dated by TCRdb to the early 2020s). Library prep was done by the immunoSEQ multiplex PCR assay. This immuneACCESS table, as held by TCRdb, lists in-frame sequences with V and J called but not all clones. Of the missing ones, under half trace to an unresolved V gene in checked studies; the others have no known cause. This sample comprises roughly 40,000 clones, 68% of them detected only once. Clones ranked in the top ten supply about 7% of the sample. Reading the label with the study, this specimen's time point is: progressive disease on ibrutinib. This material consisted of PBMCs, taken at disease progression, from a patient treated with ibrutinib. Every receptor here comes from a human donor with chronic lymphocytic leukemia.

The table lists this clone with a count of one. The chain combines TRBV7-9 with TRBJ1-2; 7 bases line up with TRBD1. The CDR3 spans 15 residues. Germline V gives CDR1 SEHNR, CDR2 FQNEAQ (reference sequence). J gave up 4 bases and V 2 bases, and 7 bases lay outside the gene matches. This CDR3 is CASSLSAQGIYGYTF. The CDR3, as DNA: TGTGCCAGCAGCTTATCGGCACAGGGGATCTATGGCTACACCTTC.

This clone was seen just once. The CDR3 is CASSLGQGVYGYTF. The CDR3 nucleotides read TGTGCCAGCAGCTTAGGACAGGGGGTCTATGGCTACACCTTC. This chain joins TRBV11-3 and TRBJ1-2, with TRBD1 identical over 9 bases. Germline CDR1 and CDR2: SGHNT and YENEEA. The CDR3 loop spans 14 amino acids. V gave up 1 base and J gave up 4 bases; unmatched junction bases: 1.

The chain combines TRBV4-2 with TRBJ1-5; 9 bases map to TRBD1. This CDR3 has 15 residues. Germline V CDR1 and CDR2: LGHNA, YNFKEQ. J was trimmed by 6 bases and V by 5 bases; bases with no gene match: 8. The CDR3 DNA sequence: TGTGCCAGCAGCTTAGGACAGGGGACGACTCAGCCCCAGCATTTT. This codes for CASSLGQGTTQPQHF.

The CDR3 spells CASEMTGRNTEAFF. DNA of the CDR3: TGTGCCAGCGAAATGACAGGGAGGAACACTGAAGCTTTCTTT. The chain is built from TRBV6-1 and TRBJ1-1; 7 positions agree with TRBD1. This CDR3 spans 14 amino acids. J lost 1 base, V lost 8 bases, and 7 bases had no gene match. Germline V gene data show CDR1 as MNHNS and CDR2 as SASEGT.

This clone is a singleton in its sample. This chain connects TRBV5-1 to TRBJ2-3; D is undetermined. The V gene lost 3 bases and the J gene lost 4 bases, with 9 bases spanning the gap. Germline V lookup: CDR1 SGHRS, CDR2 YFSETQ. The CDR3 totals 13 residues. The CDR3 reads CASSSHRADTQYF. The CDR3 nucleotides read TGCGCCAGCAGCTCCCACAGAGCAGATACGCAGTATTTT.

The table lists this clone with a few counts. The rearrangement joins TRBV9 to TRBJ2-3; no clear D. The CDR3 totals 14 residues. The V end lost 1 base, the J end lost 2 bases, and 8 bases lay between the germline ends. Per germline, CDR1 SGDLS and CDR2 YYNGEE. Here the CDR3 DNA reads TGTGCCAGCAGCGTACTTCATTTCACAGATACGCAGTATTTT. Encoded protein: CASSVLHFTDTQYF.

The chain recombines TRBV7-9 with TRBJ2-5; TRBD2 agrees at 14 bases. Germline V CDR1 and CDR2: SEHNR, FQNEAQ (reference sequence). V shed 5 bases, J shed 2 bases, and the junction held 4 bases outside the gene matches. The length of the CDR3 is 16 residues. The CDR3 loop is CASSPRTSGGQETQYF. The CDR3 DNA follows: TGTGCCAGCAGCCCCCGGACTAGCGGGGGGCAAGAGACCCAGTACTTC.

This clone has just a few counts. This rearrangement joins TRBV29-1 to TRBJ2-1, with D uncertain. The CDR3 sequence is 11 residues long. Trimming cost V 2 bases and J 3 bases, with 2 bases left between them. Germline V gene data show CDR1 as SQVTM and CDR2 as ANQGSEA. For the CDR3, the DNA is TGCAGCGTTGAACTCTACAATGAGCAGTTCTTC. Its protein is CSVELYNEQFF.

In this sample, this clone turned up a few times. The chain couples TRBV15 to TRBJ1-5; TRBD1 might be the D (5 bases). V lost 5 bases and J lost 9, with 20 bases in between. Per germline, CDR1 LNHNV and CDR2 YYDKDF (reference sequence). This CDR3 spans 15 amino acids. This chain's CDR3 is CATSERLGDLWPQHF. The CDR3 DNA reads TGTGCCACCAGCGAGCGCTTGGGGGATCTTTGGCCCCAGCATTTT. Combining the CDR3 with reference TRBV15 and TRBJ1-5 gives the whole variable domain DAMVIQNPRYQVTQFGKPVTLSCSQTLNHNVMYWYQQKSSQAPKLLFHYYDKDFNNEADTPDNFQSRRPNTSFCFLDIRSPGLGDTAMYLCATSERLGDLWPQHFGDGTRLSIL.

The chain employs TRBV30 and TRBJ1-1; D unresolved. V lost 2 bases, J lost 0 bases, and 10 bases lay in between. There are 14 residues in the CDR3. CDR1 and CDR2 (germline): GTSNPN, SVGIG (reference sequence). For the CDR3, the DNA is TGTGCCTGGAGTCAAGGCAGACTGAACACTGAAGCTTTCTTT. It translates to CAWSQGRLNTEAFF.

In this sample, this clone turned up once. V is TRBV14 and J is TRBJ1-1; possibly TRBD1 for D (6 bases). Germline V gene lookup returns CDR1 SGHDN and CDR2 FVKESK. CDR3 size: 14 residues. Trimming removed 1 base from V and 4 bases from J, with 10 bases in between. CDR3 DNA sequence: TGTGCCAGCAGCCAAGTTAGGGGGGCCACTGAAGCTTTCTTT. Translating gives CASSQVRGATEAFF.

CDR3 in amino acids: CASSLLQGTEAFF. The DNA of the CDR3 is TGTGCCAGCAGCCTTCTACAGGGGACTGAAGCTTTCTTT. The rearrangement joins TRBV9 to TRBJ1-1, with 7 bases matching TRBD1. The J segment lost 5 bases and the V segment lost 4 bases, leaving 5 bases of the junction unmatched. The CDR3 is made up of 13 amino acids. Germline CDR1 SGDLS, CDR2 YYNGEE.

This clone was seen a handful of times. The chain carries TRBV11-2 and TRBJ1-2; weak D call: TRBD1 (5 bases). CDR3 length: 16 amino acids. Germline V lookup: CDR1 SGHAT, CDR2 FQNNGV. Trimming stripped 6 bases from V and 1 base from J, with 18 bases between. The CDR3 reads CASSSDFGTVNYGYTF. As DNA, the CDR3 is TGTGCCAGCAGTTCTGACTTTGGGACGGTTAACTATGGCTACACCTTC. Using reference TRBV11-2 and TRBJ1-2 for the parts outside the CDR3, the full variable domain is EAGVAQSPRYKIIEKRQSVAFWCNPISGHATLYWYQQILGQGPKLLIQFQNNGVVDDSQLPKDRFSAERLKGVDSTLKIQPAKLEDSAVYLCASSSDFGTVNYGYTFGSGTRLTVV.

V and J are TRBV28 and TRBJ1-6, with D unresolved. The V end was cut by 9 bases, the J end by 8 bases, with 8 bases between. CDR3 length: 11 residues. Germline V CDR1 and CDR2: MDHEN, SYDVKM. The DNA of the CDR3 is TGTGCCAGTCAATACGATTCACCCCTCCACTTT. It specifies CASQYDSPLHF.

The chain has TRBV25-1 and TRBJ1-2; TRBD1 matches at 11 bases. CDR3 length equals 18 residues. Germline loops: CDR1 MGHDK, CDR2 SYGVNS. V was pared by 2 bases and J by 1 base, with 9 bases of the junction left unmatched. The CDR3 sequence is CASSEPDRGPMDNYGYTF. CDR3 in DNA: TGTGCCAGCAGTGAACCGGACAGGGGGCCCATGGATAACTATGGCTACACCTTC.

Only a few counts were recorded for this clone. The gene calls are TRBV7-3 and TRBJ2-2; D is unresolved. Germline V lookup: CDR1 SGHTA, CDR2 FQGTGA. V was clipped by 3 bases and J by 1 base, with 9 bases between them. The CDR3 totals 15 residues. CDR3 nucleotides: TGTGCCAGCAGCTTTTCAGCTGGGAACACCGGGGAGCTGTTTTTT. As protein: CASSFSAGNTGELFF.

In its sample, this clone was seen once. The rearrangement uses TRBV6-5 and TRBJ1-2, with D tentatively TRBD1 (5 bases). The germline CDR1 and CDR2 sequences are MNHEY and SVGAGI. The germline V and J ends were trimmed by 6 bases and 0 bases, with 8 bases remaining between them. The CDR3 consists of 13 residues. The DNA of the CDR3 is TGTGCCAGCAGCCTACAGGCTAACTATGGCTACACCTTC. Residues: CASSLQANYGYTF.

The J gene is TRBJ2-1, the V gene TRBV30, with D possibly being TRBD1 (5 bases). V lost 4 bases to trimming and J lost 9 bases, with 16 bases between them. The germline V gene has CDR1 GTSNPN and CDR2 SVGIG (reference sequence). The CDR3 loop spans 13 amino acids. CDR3 sequence (DNA): TGTGCCTGGACCTGGGGCCCCCTGGGTGAGCAGTTCTTC. Its translation is CAWTWGPLGEQFF.

The V gene is TRBV9, the J gene TRBJ1-3; tentative D call: TRBD1 (5 bases). Trimming removed 3 bases at V and 0 bases at J, with 7 bases between. Germline V gene data show CDR1 as SGDLS and CDR2 as YYNGEE. The CDR3 contains 14 residues. CDR3: CASSDGGSGNTIYF. The CDR3 nucleotides are TGTGCCAGCAGCGACGGGGGCTCTGGAAACACCATATATTTT.